One and the same sample provided the 6 T cell receptor beta chains below, sequenced in a study of blood T cell repertoires in COVID-19. Assay: immunoSEQ multiplex PCR; the TCRdb copy retains only in-frame clones and omits some. Here the sample spans roughly 150,000 clones, approximately 80% being singletons. Specimen: PBMCs or T cells enriched from blood (not recorded which). These receptors were taken from a woman aged 55-69 years who had recovered from COVID-19.

This chain uses TRBV5-1 with TRBJ2-3; 8 positions agree with TRBD2. Germline V gene lookup returns CDR1 SGHRS and CDR2 YFSETQ. CDR3 length: 16 residues. The V segment lost 2 bases and the J segment 3 bases; nucleotides outside the gene matches: 8. CDR3 sequence: CASSFYSGGPTDTQYF. The DNA for the CDR3 is TGCGCCAGCAGCTTTTACTCGGGGGGGCCGACAGATACGCAGTATTTT.

The rearrangement links TRBV19 to TRBJ1-1; 7 nucleotides line up with TRBD1. The length of the CDR3 is 16 residues. V shed 2 bases, J shed 5 bases, and the junction held 11 bases outside the gene matches. From germline, CDR1 is LNHDA and CDR2 SQIVND (reference sequence). CDR3 amino acids: CASSIRQGPVGTEAFF. The CDR3 coding sequence is TGTGCCAGTAGTATAAGACAGGGCCCGGTGGGGACTGAAGCTTTCTTT.

The chain is built from TRBV18 and TRBJ1-6; D is ambiguous. This CDR3 is built from 14 residues. Germline-derived CDR1 and CDR2 are KGHSH and LQKENI. The ends were cut back, 2 bases at V and 7 bases at J, with 9 bases in the middle. CDR3 amino acids: CASSPGVENSPLHF. CDR3 sequence (DNA): TGTGCCAGCTCACCAGGAGTTGAAAATTCACCCCTCCACTTT.

The DNA of the CDR3 is TGCAGCGTTGAGAGCTCCTACGAGCAGTACTTC. It is translated as CSVESSYEQYF. V gene TRBV29-1 combines with J gene TRBJ2-7; no definite D call. The length of the CDR3 is 11 residues. Germline V CDR1 and CDR2: SQVTM, ANQGSEA. The ends were cut back, 3 bases at V and 0 bases at J, with 3 bases in the middle.

The J gene is TRBJ2-5, the V gene TRBV27, with a possible D match to TRBD1 (6 bases). Per germline, CDR1 MNHEY and CDR2 SMNVEV (reference sequence). The ends were cut back, 2 bases at V and 4 bases at J, with 8 bases in the middle. CDR3 length equals 13 residues. Here the CDR3 DNA reads TGTGCCAGCAGTTTACTAGGGGGAGAGACCCAGTACTTC. Translated, it gives CASSLLGGETQYF.

Only one count was recorded for this clone. J is TRBJ2-7 and V is TRBV5-1; 16 bases agree with TRBD2. Trimming cost V 5 bases and J 6 bases; bases outside gene matches: 8. There are 16 residues in the CDR3. In germline, CDR1 is SGHRS, CDR2 YFSETQ. This chain's CDR3 is CASSSGLAGGSSEQYF. The CDR3 DNA sequence: TGCGCCAGCAGTTCGGGACTAGCGGGGGGGTCTAGCGAGCAGTACTTC.